Listed below are T cell receptor beta chains from one sample, sequenced in a study of blood T cell repertoires in COVID-19. Some clones are missing from TCRdb's copy, which holds only in-frame ones; the method was immunoSEQ multiplex PCR. The sample has approximately 250,000 clones; 84% are singletons. Sequences were obtained from peripheral blood. Receptor source: a human donor in a cohort sampled during active COVID-19. Each CDR3 is given with its conserved first and last residue. The order of the fields is D gene, clone size, V gene, J gene, CDR3 protein, CDR3 DNA. The D gene is left open where the match is weak. The size field is filled for only some rows; it gives once, few, many or a size class.

-	-	TRBV19	TRBJ1-4	CASSGSLGAHEKLFF	TGTGCCAGTAGTGGGTCGTTGGGGGCTCATGAAAAACTGTTTTTT
-	once	TRBV5-1	TRBJ2-1	CASSLDGSSYNEQFF	TGCGCCAGCAGCTTGGACGGGAGCTCCTACAATGAGCAGTTCTTC
-	-	TRBV19	TRBJ2-1	CASSIDVSYEQFF	TGTGCCAGTAGTATAGATGTTTCGTATGAGCAGTTCTTC
TRBD1	-	TRBV14	TRBJ1-6	CASSPWTGDNSPLHF	TGTGCCAGCAGCCCCTGGACAGGGGATAATTCACCCCTCCACTTT
-	-	TRBV7-8	TRBJ2-2	CASSPAGTFLTGELFF	TGTGCCAGCAGCCCTGCAGGGACATTCCTAACCGGGGAGCTGTTTTTT
TRBD1	once	TRBV18	TRBJ2-7	CASSSRSGTGSYEQYF	TGTGCCAGCTCATCGAGATCCGGGACAGGGTCTTACGAGCAGTACTTC
TRBD2	-	TRBV7-2	TRBJ2-5	CASSFGLAAQETQYF	TGTGCCAGCAGCTTTGGACTAGCGGCCCAAGAGACCCAGTACTTC
-	-	TRBV2	TRBJ2-4	CASSVGWQGKVGQYF	TGTGCCAGCAGTGTAGGATGGCAGGGGAAGGTGGGTCAGTACTTC
TRBD1	-	TRBV29-1	TRBJ2-2	CSARQGARDTGELFF	TGCAGCGCTCGCCAGGGGGCGCGGGACACCGGGGAGCTGTTTTTT
-	few	TRBV11-2	TRBJ2-2	CASSLRGRVNTGELFF	TGTGCCAGCAGCCTTAGAGGGCGAGTGAACACCGGGGAGCTGTTTTTT
TRBD1	-	TRBV27	TRBJ2-2	CASGGDRSSRIGELFF	TGTGCCAGCGGAGGGGACAGGTCTTCAAGGATCGGGGAGCTGTTTTTT
TRBD1	-	TRBV27	TRBJ2-7	CARKADRTVPYEQYF	TGTGCCAGGAAAGCGGACAGGACCGTACCCTACGAGCAGTACTTC
-	-	TRBV2	TRBJ2-3	CASISQGLMGPDTQYF	TGTGCCAGCATATCTCAGGGGTTGATGGGCCCAGATACGCAGTATTTT
-	-	TRBV7-9	TRBJ1-1	CASSSVNTEAFF	TGTGCCAGCAGCTCTGTGAACACTGAAGCTTTCTTT
-	-	TRBV27	TRBJ1-5	CASRSTKSMGNQPQHF	TGTGCCAGCAGGTCCACGAAAAGCATGGGCAATCAGCCCCAGCATTTT
TRBD1	-	TRBV28	TRBJ1-6	CASSASTGGGNSPLHF	TGTGCCAGCAGTGCGTCGACAGGGGGCGGGAATTCACCCCTCCACTTT
TRBD1	once	TRBV13	TRBJ2-5	CASSLTPGQGAEETQYF	TGTGCCAGCAGCTTAACACCGGGACAGGGGGCGGAAGAGACCCAGTACTTC
TRBD2	once	TRBV6-6	TRBJ2-3	CASSQRETRLAGGGTQYF	TGTGCCAGCAGTCAACGCGAAACAAGACTAGCGGGAGGGGGTACGCAGTATTTT
TRBD1	once	TRBV18	TRBJ1-2	CASSPLGTGESNYGYTF	TGTGCCAGCTCACCCCTTGGGACAGGAGAATCTAACTATGGCTACACCTTC
TRBD1	-	TRBV27	TRBJ2-7	CASSLDNRDRGNEQYF	TGTGCCAGCAGTTTAGATAACCGGGACAGGGGCAACGAGCAGTACTTC
TRBD1	few	TRBV7-9	TRBJ2-7	CASSPRVGQGWNEQYF	TGTGCCAGCAGCCCTCGGGTGGGACAGGGATGGAACGAGCAGTACTTC
-	-	TRBV28	TRBJ2-7	CASSLGSANSYEQYF	TGTGCCAGCAGTTTAGGTTCTGCGAATTCCTACGAGCAGTACTTC
-	-	TRBV4-1	TRBJ2-7	CASSRGGTYEQYF	TGCGCCAGCAGCCGAGGGGGTACCTACGAGCAGTACTTC
TRBD2	few	TRBV7-9	TRBJ2-1	CASSLPSGMVDNEQFF	TGTGCCAGCAGCTTACCTAGCGGGATGGTCGACAATGAGCAGTTCTTC
TRBD1	few	TRBV5-1	TRBJ1-5	CASSSTGGRNQPQHF	TGCGCCAGCAGCTCGACAGGGGGTCGGAATCAGCCCCAGCATTTT
-	-	TRBV21-1	TRBJ2-3	CASSKLAGGLYTQYF	TGTGCCAGCAGCAAACTAGCGGGGGGCTTGTATACGCAGTATTTT
TRBD1	-	TRBV6-5	TRBJ2-7	CASSSGQIYEQYF	TGTGCCAGCAGTTCGGGACAGATCTACGAGCAGTACTTC
TRBD2	-	TRBV2	TRBJ2-7	CASIRLAQYYEQYF	TGTGCCAGCATCAGACTAGCGCAGTATTACGAGCAGTACTTC
-	-	TRBV11-2	TRBJ2-7	CASSLIGFRGEQYF	TGTGCCAGCAGCTTAATAGGGTTTCGGGGCGAGCAGTACTTC
TRBD1	-	TRBV5-1	TRBJ1-2	CASSLGTVYGYTF	TGCGCCAGCAGCCTAGGGACAGTCTATGGCTACACCTTC
-	-	TRBV7-2	TRBJ2-3	CASSLMSDTQYF	TGTGCCAGCAGCCTTATGTCCGATACGCAGTATTTT
TRBD2	-	TRBV11-2	TRBJ2-1	CASGLAGNGNEQFF	TGTGCCAGCGGACTAGCGGGGAATGGCAATGAGCAGTTCTTC
-	-	TRBV6-5	TRBJ2-6	CASSSSDPYGANVLTF	TGTGCCAGCAGTTCGAGCGATCCCTACGGGGCCAACGTCCTGACTTTC
-	-	TRBV5-1	TRBJ1-2	CASSLYGRVDGYTF	TGCGCCAGCAGCTTGTATGGCAGGGTGGATGGCTACACCTTC
-	-	TRBV11-1	TRBJ2-3	CASSLGPTDTQYF	TGTGCCAGCAGCTTAGGGCCGACAGATACGCAGTATTTT
-	-	TRBV13	TRBJ1-1	CASSLADTEAFF	TGTGCCAGCAGCTTAGCGGACACTGAAGCTTTCTTT
-	-	TRBV19	TRBJ1-5	CARDPTGNQPQHF	TGTGCCCGAGACCCTACAGGTAATCAGCCCCAGCATTTT
TRBD2	-	TRBV3-1/TRBV3-2	TRBJ2-1	CASSQGGGRVYNEQFF	TGTGCCAGCAGCCAAGGGGGCGGGAGGGTTTACAATGAGCAGTTCTTC
-	-	TRBV29-1	TRBJ2-3	CSVEDWSYTDTQYF	TGCAGCGTTGAAGATTGGAGTTACACAGATACGCAGTATTTT
TRBD2	-	TRBV7-2	TRBJ2-3	CASSLRMFAGGGNTQYF	TGTGCCAGCAGTCTAAGGATGTTTGCGGGGGGCGGGAATACGCAGTATTTT
-	-	TRBV15	TRBJ2-5	CATSSTPRSVIVTQYF	TGTGCCACCAGCAGCACCCCTCGGTCCGTGATTGTGACCCAGTACTTC
-	-	TRBV7-3	TRBJ2-5	CASSLNPGETQYF	TGTGCCAGCAGCTTAAATCCGGGGGAGACCCAGTACTTC
TRBD1	-	TRBV5-1	TRBJ1-2	CASSLAGTGGGYTF	TGCGCCAGCAGCTTGGCCGGGACAGGAGGCGGCTACACCTTC
TRBD1	-	TRBV19	TRBJ2-6	CASSTLRTGAFGANVLTF	TGTGCCAGTAGTACCCTGAGGACAGGAGCCTTTGGGGCCAACGTCCTGACTTTC
-	-	TRBV6-2/TRBV6-3	TRBJ2-7	CASSYPPTPIYEQYF	TGTGCCAGCAGTTACCCCCCTACTCCGATCTACGAGCAGTACTTC
-	-	TRBV27	TRBJ1-1	CASRLEGVSYTEAFF	TGTGCCAGCAGGTTGGAAGGAGTAAGTTATACTGAAGCTTTCTTT
-	-	TRBV5-1	TRBJ2-5	CASDEAAGSRTQYF	TGCGCCAGCGACGAAGCGGCAGGCTCCCGGACCCAGTACTTC
-	-	TRBV11-2	TRBJ2-7	CASSLVPGNYEQYF	TGTGCCAGCAGCTTAGTCCCGGGAAACTACGAGCAGTACTTC
TRBD2	-	TRBV19	TRBJ2-1	CASSPSGISYNEQFF	TGTGCCAGTAGTCCTAGCGGGATCTCCTACAATGAGCAGTTCTTC
TRBD1	-	TRBV6-1	TRBJ1-6	CASSDTRNRGQSPLHF	TGTGCCAGCAGTGACACCCGAAACAGGGGTCAATCACCCCTCCACTTT
TRBD1	-	TRBV5-8	TRBJ1-4	CASSFPGTAEKLFF	TGTGCCAGCAGCTTTCCTGGGACAGCTGAAAAACTGTTTTTT
-	-	TRBV19	TRBJ1-1	CASSIGEGMATEAFF	TGTGCCAGTAGTATCGGGGAGGGGATGGCCACTGAAGCTTTCTTT
TRBD2	-	TRBV6-1	TRBJ2-7	CASSEAGLAGSYEQYF	TGTGCCAGCAGTGAAGCGGGACTAGCGGGGTCCTACGAGCAGTACTTC
-	-	TRBV6-1	TRBJ1-5	CASSAGPLSGNQPQHF	TGTGCCAGCAGTGCGGGTCCCCTTAGCGGCAATCAGCCCCAGCATTTT
-	-	TRBV18	TRBJ1-1	CASSPQTAEAFF	TGTGCCAGCTCACCTCAAACAGCTGAAGCTTTCTTT
-	few	TRBV6-4	TRBJ2-2	CASSEGNTGELFF	TGTGCCAGCTCCGAGGGGAACACCGGGGAGCTGTTTTTT
TRBD1	-	TRBV3-1/TRBV3-2	TRBJ1-1	CASSQERRGQAASF	TGTGCCAGCAGCCAAGAACGAAGGGGACAGGCGGCGTCCTTT
TRBD1	-	TRBV25-1	TRBJ2-7	CASSEYRTGTEQYF	TGTGCCAGCAGTGAATACCGGACAGGGACCGAGCAGTACTTC
TRBD1	-	TRBV3-1/TRBV3-2	TRBJ1-2	CASSQATGSYGYTF	TGTGCCAGCAGCCAAGCGACAGGGTCCTATGGCTACACCTTC